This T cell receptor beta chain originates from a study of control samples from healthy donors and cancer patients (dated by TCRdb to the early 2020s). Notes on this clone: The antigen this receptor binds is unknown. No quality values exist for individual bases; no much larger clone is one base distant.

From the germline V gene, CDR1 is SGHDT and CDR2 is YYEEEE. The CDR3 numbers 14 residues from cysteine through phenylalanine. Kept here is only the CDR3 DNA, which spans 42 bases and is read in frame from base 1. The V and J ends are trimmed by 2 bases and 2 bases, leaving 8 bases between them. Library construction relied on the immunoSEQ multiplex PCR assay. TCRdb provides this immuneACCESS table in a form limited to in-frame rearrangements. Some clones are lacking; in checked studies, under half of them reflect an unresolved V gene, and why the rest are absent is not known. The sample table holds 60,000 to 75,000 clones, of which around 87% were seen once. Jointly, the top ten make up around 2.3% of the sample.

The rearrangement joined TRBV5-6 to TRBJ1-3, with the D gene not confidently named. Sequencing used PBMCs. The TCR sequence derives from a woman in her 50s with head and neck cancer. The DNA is TGTGCCAGCAGCTTTTCGGGAACTGGAAACACCATATATTTT. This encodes CASSFSGTGNTIYF.